This T cell receptor (beta chain) derives from a study of T-cell reconstitution after alpha-beta-depleted transplantation in children. This clonotype was observed a few times. V shed 8 bases and J shed 3 bases, with 13 bases lying between them. Germline V lookup: CDR1 SQVTM, CDR2 ANQGSEA. The CDR3 is 12 amino acids. The library targeted TCRbeta and was prepared with unique molecular identifiers. In TCRdb, the PCR reads were re-called with MiXCR into one record per CDR3 protein. The sample contains about 540,000 distinct CDR3 sequences, 18% of which appear only once. This chain connects TRBV29-1 to TRBJ1-1, with a tentative D call TRBD1 (6 bases). The sequence was obtained from a human donor who donated a stem cell graft to a child with acute lymphoblastic leukemia. The sample here was PBMCs from the stem cell graft donor, taken from the stem cell graft. The DNA for the CDR3 is TGCAGCACCAGGGGCATTGACACTGAAGCTTTCTTT. Translation gives CSTRGIDTEAFF. Full variable domain (outside the CDR3, taken from reference TRBV29-1 and TRBJ1-1): SAVISQKPSRDICQRGTSLTIQCQVDSQVTMMFWYRQQPGQSLTLIATANQGSEATYESGFVIDKFPISRPNLTFSTLTVSNMSPEDSSIYLCSTRGIDTEAFFGQGTRLTVV.